This T cell receptor beta chain is drawn from a study of T cell repertoires in cytomegalovirus infection. On the study more broadly: CMV infection together with matching HLA type was indicated by public TCR beta signatures. Overall study findings and caveats: In two of eight donors, the top clonotype was HLA-C-restricted CMV-specific.

Trimming at V came to 4 bases and at J to 4 bases, leaving 8 bases not matched to a gene. The CDR3 runs to 15 residues. Germline CDR1 and CDR2: SGHRS and YFSETQ. Turning to this clonotype: Its antigen is still unknown.

TCRdb called the reads again in MiXCR, with one record for every CDR3 protein. Among more than 400,000 distinct CDR3 sequences listed, 26% were seen once. The sample taken for sequencing was PBMCs. This TCR was recovered from a human donor in good health (CMV status not recorded). Some clones in this sample may be carry-over from other donors' samples. V is TRBV5-1 and J is TRBJ2-5; 9 bases line up with TRBD1. The CDR3 DNA is TGCGCCAGCAGCACCGGGACAGGGCAGGCAGAGACCCAGTACTTC. It yields the protein CASSTGTGQAETQYF.